Described below is a single TCR beta chain sequence and its context. The length of the CDR3 is 18 residues. Germline V lookup: CDR1 SGHRS, CDR2 YFSETQ. V dropped 4 bases and J dropped 4; count of bases not matched to a gene: 12. These data are taken from a study of blood T cell repertoires in COVID-19. Repertoires were generated with immunoSEQ multiplex PCR, while TCRdb's copy carries only in-frame clones and drops some. The data hold about 150,000 clones, with less than 85% observed a single time. The specimen was peripheral blood. V usage is TRBV5-1 and J usage is TRBJ2-5, with 14 bases fitting TRBD2. The sequence was collected from a woman of 80 years or more with active or convalescent COVID-19. The CDR3 protein is CASSGGTSGSGFGETQYF. Written as DNA, the CDR3 is TGCGCCAGCAGCGGCGGGACTAGCGGGAGTGGCTTCGGAGAGACCCAGTACTTC.